This T cell receptor (beta chain) was recorded in a study of control samples from healthy donors and cancer patients. Only in-frame clones appear in the TCRdb table, and some are missing; sequencing was by immunoSEQ multiplex PCR. The sample has some 130,000 clones, roughly 94% seen once. The V end was cut by 7 bases, the J end by 0 bases, with 12 bases between. Germline lookup yields CDR1 SNHLY and CDR2 FYNNEI. The CDR3 has 14 residues. The sequenced sample consisted of blood. The genes are TRBV2 and TRBJ1-2, with D maybe TRBD1 (5 bases). This sequence was found in a young man in good health. The CDR3 is CASKHEGPNYGYTF. CDR3 DNA sequence: TGTGCCAGCAAGCACGAGGGACCTAACTATGGCTACACCTTC.